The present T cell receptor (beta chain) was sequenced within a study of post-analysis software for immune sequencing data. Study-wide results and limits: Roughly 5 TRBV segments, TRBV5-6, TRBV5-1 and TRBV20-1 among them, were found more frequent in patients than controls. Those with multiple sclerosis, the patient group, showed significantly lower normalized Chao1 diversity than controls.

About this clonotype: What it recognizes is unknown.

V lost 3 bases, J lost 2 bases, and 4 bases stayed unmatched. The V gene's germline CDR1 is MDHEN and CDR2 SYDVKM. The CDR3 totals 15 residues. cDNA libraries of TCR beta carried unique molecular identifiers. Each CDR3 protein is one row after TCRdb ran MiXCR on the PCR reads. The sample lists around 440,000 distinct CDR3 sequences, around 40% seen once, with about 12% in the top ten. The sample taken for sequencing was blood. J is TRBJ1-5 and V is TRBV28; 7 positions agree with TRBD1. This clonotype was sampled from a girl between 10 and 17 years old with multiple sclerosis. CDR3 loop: CASSLSDRGNQPQHF. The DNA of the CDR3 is TGTGCCAGCAGTTTGTCCGACAGGGGCAATCAGCCCCAGCATTTT.